The 32 T cell receptor beta chains below were found in one sample sequenced in a study of chronic HIV infection and antiretroviral therapy. One entry per CDR3 protein results from TCRdb running MiXCR on the 5' RACE reads. The sample lists about 38,000 distinct CDR3 sequences, about 8.9% seen once, with 2.9% in the top ten. The sample taken for sequencing was peripheral blood. These receptor sequences come from an adult who had HIV and had not received antiretroviral therapy, or was an uninfected healthy control (not recorded which).

The genes are TRBV29-1 and TRBJ1-4; D not resolved. Germline CDR1 is SQVTM and CDR2 is ANQGSEA. Trimming cost V 4 bases and J 2 bases, with 14 bases left between them. This CDR3 is 15 amino acids long. CDR3 DNA sequence: TGCAGCGTTGTATCCCGACGGACGACTAATGAAAAACTGTTTTTT. Its protein product is CSVVSRRTTNEKLFF.

This clonotype was seen a handful of times. The chain is built from TRBV11-1 and TRBJ2-2; 10 positions match TRBD1. Per germline, CDR1 SGHAT and CDR2 FQDESV (reference sequence). Germline trimming cut 6 bases from V and 7 bases from J; bases unmatched to any gene: 11. This CDR3 has 16 amino acids. In nucleotides, the CDR3 is TGTGCCAGCAGGCGTCCGGGACAGGGGTTGGACGGGGAGCTGTTTTTT. It translates to CASRRPGQGLDGELFF.

This clonotype was counted ten times or more. The chain has TRBV5-1 and TRBJ2-7; TRBD2 might be the D (6 bases). The germline V gene has CDR1 SGHRS and CDR2 YFSETQ. The CDR3 runs 14 residues. V lost 0 bases to trimming and J lost 5 bases, with 12 bases between them. The CDR3 DNA sequence: TGCGCCAGCAGCTTGGTGGCGGGACTCGACGAGCAGTACTTC. Translated, it gives CASSLVAGLDEQYF.

The rearrangement links TRBV29-1 to TRBJ2-1; TRBD2 aligns across 7 bases. Trimming took 4 bases from V and 5 from J; bases not matched to a gene: 5. CDR3 length: 13 amino acids. The germline V gene has CDR1 SQVTM and CDR2 ANQGSEA. The CDR3: CSVGLATDNEQFF. DNA of the CDR3: TGCAGCGTTGGACTAGCCACGGACAATGAGCAGTTCTTC.

This clonotype was observed many times. The rearrangement joins TRBV6-6 to TRBJ1-1, with D uncertain. CDR1 is MNHNY, CDR2 SVGAGI, per germline (reference sequence). V lost 4 bases and J 6 bases, leaving 15 bases between the germline ends. The CDR3 consists of 14 residues. CDR3 nucleotide sequence: TGTGCCAGCAGTTCGCGAGGGTCGAGGGCTGAAGCTTTCTTT. Translation gives CASSSRGSRAEAFF.

In its sample, this clonotype was seen once. The rearrangement uses TRBV2 and TRBJ2-1, with 13 positions matching TRBD2. The CDR3 sequence is 20 residues long. The V segment lost 6 bases and the J segment 1 base; nucleotides outside the gene matches: 15. CDR1 and CDR2 from the germline V gene are SNHLY and FYNNEI. For the CDR3, the DNA is TGTGCCAGCAGCCTAAAGACTAGCGGGAGGAGGATTAGGTCCTACAATGAGCAGTTCTTC. Protein: CASSLKTSGRRIRSYNEQFF.

V is TRBV27 and J is TRBJ1-1; no firm D call. CDR1 and CDR2 from the germline V gene are MNHEY and SMNVEV (reference sequence). V was cut by 0 bases and J by 7 bases, with 9 bases left in between. CDR3 length: 13 amino acids. CDR3 loop: CASSLSQGFEAFF. DNA for the CDR3: TGTGCCAGCAGTTTATCTCAAGGGTTTGAAGCTTTCTTT.

The V and J genes are TRBV6-5 and TRBJ2-7; tentative D call: TRBD1 (6 bases). The germline gives CDR1 MNHEY, CDR2 SVGAGI. This CDR3 region has 11 residues. Trimming pared 6 bases from V and 11 bases from J, leaving 14 bases between. CDR3 coding DNA: TGTGCCAGCAGCTCCTTCGGGACAAAGTACTTC. This encodes CASSSFGTKYF.

This clonotype was seen many times. The V call is TRBV29-1, the J call TRBJ2-7; 7 bases align to TRBD1. Germline values: CDR1 SQVTM, CDR2 ANQGSEA. The CDR3 extends over 14 amino acids. Losses at the gene ends were 4 bases for V and 0 bases for J; bases not matched to a gene: 6. CDR3 sequence (DNA): TGCAGCGTTGTCGGACAGGCCGCCTCCTACGAGCAGTACTTC. Amino acid sequence: CSVVGQAASYEQYF.

The sample holds a few counts of this clonotype. The chain links TRBV5-1 to TRBJ2-4, with D possibly being TRBD2 (6 bases). The V end was cut by 4 bases, the J end by 6 bases, with 14 bases between. Germline CDR1 SGHRS, CDR2 YFSETQ. The CDR3 runs 14 residues. As DNA, the CDR3 is TGCGCCAGCAGCGGAGAAGCGGGCGGAAACATTCAGTACTTC. Encoded protein: CASSGEAGGNIQYF.

This clonotype appeared a few times. This chain connects TRBV27 to TRBJ1-5; D call uncertain. CDR3 length: 16 amino acids. V was pared by 5 bases and J by 0 bases, with 14 bases between. The germline V gene encodes CDR1 MNHEY and CDR2 SMNVEV (reference sequence). The CDR3 nucleotides are TGTGCCAGCAGTCCTCCGAGACGGTTTAGCAATCAGCCCCAGCATTTT. This gives the protein CASSPPRRFSNQPQHF.

For the CDR3, the DNA is TGTGCCAGCAGCTTGCCTGGGACAGGTGTACGAAACTATGGCTACACCTTC. Translation gives CASSLPGTGVRNYGYTF. The chain couples TRBV7-9 to TRBJ1-2; TRBD1 matches 8 bases. The CDR3 is 17 residues long. Trimming took 3 bases from V and 2 from J; bases not matched to a gene: 11. CDR1 and CDR2 from the germline V gene are SEHNR and FQNEAQ (reference sequence).

The V call is TRBV2, the J call TRBJ1-1; 7 nucleotides line up with TRBD1. The germline V gene encodes CDR1 SNHLY and CDR2 FYNNEI. The CDR3 covers 16 residues. The J segment lost 1 base and the V segment lost 4 bases, leaving 9 bases of the junction unmatched. The CDR3 nucleotides read TGTGCCAGCAGTGTAGGGGGCAGTTGGGCGAACACTGAAGCTTTCTTT. Translation gives CASSVGGSWANTEAFF.

Many counts were recorded for this clonotype. The chain recombines TRBV28 with TRBJ2-7; tentatively, D is TRBD2 (6 bases). V was cut by 8 bases and J by 5 bases, with 16 bases left in between. The CDR3 totals 13 residues. CDR1 and CDR2 from the germline V gene are MDHEN and SYDVKM. The CDR3 DNA reads as TGTGCCAGCTACGGGACTTCGAAGGACGAGCAGTACTTC. Translation gives CASYGTSKDEQYF. Using reference TRBV28 and TRBJ2-7 for the parts outside the CDR3, the full variable domain is DVKVTQSSRYLVKRTGEKVFLECVQDMDHENMFWYRQDPGLGLRLIYFSYDVKMKEKGDIPEGYSVSREKKERFSLILESASTNQTSMYLCASYGTSKDEQYFGPGTRLTVT.

The V and J genes are TRBV6-2 or TRBV6-3 and TRBJ2-4; D is uncertain. In germline, CDR1 is MNHEY, CDR2 SVGEGT. The germline V and J ends were trimmed by 0 bases and 2 bases, with 11 bases remaining between them. The CDR3 covers 16 residues. This CDR3 reads CASSYSPRATKNIQYF. The CDR3 DNA is TGTGCCAGCAGTTACTCCCCCCGGGCAACCAAAAACATTCAGTACTTC.

About this clonotype itself: A much bigger clone sits one base away, suggesting this may be a read error. The CDR3 loop is CASKRLGTGQETQYF. DNA of the CDR3: TGTGCCAGCAAGCGCCTTGGGACAGGTCAAGAGACCCAGTACTTC. The chain joins TRBV27 to TRBJ2-5; the match to TRBD1 covers 8 bases. This CDR3 is 15 amino acids long. In germline, CDR1 is MNHEY, CDR2 SMNVEV (reference sequence). The V gene end was trimmed by 7 bases and the J gene end by 2 bases; junction bases not matched to a gene: 9.

This rearrangement joins TRBV29-1 to TRBJ1-1, with TRBD1 identical over 7 bases. This CDR3 has 12 amino acids. The V segment lost 6 bases and the J segment 1 base; nucleotides outside the gene matches: 2. The germline V gene encodes CDR1 SQVTM and CDR2 ANQGSEA. Here the CDR3 reads CSVNRGNTEAFF. The CDR3, as DNA: TGCAGCGTCAACAGGGGGAACACTGAAGCTTTCTTT.

This clonotype was recorded at least ten times. The rearrangement joins TRBV13 to TRBJ1-6, with a tentative D call TRBD1 (5 bases). Germline V CDR1 and CDR2: PRHDT, FYEKMQ (reference sequence). The ends were cut back, 3 bases at V and 0 bases at J, with 12 bases in the middle. The CDR3 runs 17 residues. The CDR3 reads CASSLGRRSSYNSPLHF. CDR3 coding DNA: TGTGCCAGCAGCTTGGGACGGCGGAGCTCCTATAATTCACCCCTCCACTTT.

This clonotype turned up a few times. The chain joins TRBV28 to TRBJ2-7; D ambiguous. Germline V gives CDR1 MDHEN, CDR2 SYDVKM. The CDR3 sequence is 12 residues long. Trimming stripped 2 bases from V and 4 bases from J, with 6 bases between. This CDR3 reads CASSLGVYEQYF. In DNA form, the CDR3 reads TGTGCCAGCAGTTTAGGGGTTTACGAGCAGTACTTC. Full variable domain (rest looked up from reference TRBV28 and TRBJ2-7): DVKVTQSSRYLVKRTGEKVFLECVQDMDHENMFWYRQDPGLGLRLIYFSYDVKMKEKGDIPEGYSVSREKKERFSLILESASTNQTSMYLCASSLGVYEQYFGPGTRLTVT.

The chain carries TRBV29-1 and TRBJ1-1, with D perhaps TRBD1 (6 bases). V was cut by 6 bases and J by 1 base, with 18 bases left in between. The CDR3 has 15 amino acids. Germline V gene data show CDR1 as SQVTM and CDR2 as ANQGSEA. CDR3: CSVAPDSLENTEAFF. DNA for the CDR3: TGCAGCGTGGCCCCGGACAGCCTAGAGAACACTGAAGCTTTCTTT.

V is TRBV28 and J is TRBJ1-4; no firm D call. Germline V gives CDR1 MDHEN, CDR2 SYDVKM. The germline V and J ends were trimmed by 3 bases and 4 bases, with 6 bases remaining between them. This CDR3 comprises 13 residues. The CDR3 DNA sequence: TGTGCCAGCAGTTTCCCCAGTAATGAAAAACTGTTTTTT. Translation gives CASSFPSNEKLFF.

The chain uses TRBV29-1 and TRBJ2-1, with D uncertain. This CDR3 contains 14 residues. Germline CDR1 SQVTM, CDR2 ANQGSEA. V gave up 3 bases and J gave up 0 bases, with 9 bases separating them. CDR3: CSVEGQVSYNEQFF. CDR3 nucleotides: TGCAGCGTTGAGGGTCAGGTCTCCTACAATGAGCAGTTCTTC.

This clonotype was detected many times. The gene calls are TRBV7-2 and TRBJ2-1; the D is unclear. Trimming took 1 base from V and 10 from J, leaving 5 bases between them. The CDR3 covers 11 residues. Germline CDR1 SGHTA, CDR2 FQGNSA. CDR3 region: CASSLVGEQFF. The CDR3 DNA reads as TGTGCCAGCAGCTTAGTCGGGGAGCAGTTCTTC.

This clonotype was picked up a small number of times. The chain is built from TRBV9 and TRBJ1-5; no reliable D call. The V gene's germline CDR1 is SGDLS and CDR2 YYNGEE. Trimming stripped 0 bases from V and 4 bases from J, with 5 bases between. This CDR3 is built from 13 residues. In nucleotides, the CDR3 is TGTGCCAGCAGCGTAGAGGTGAATCAGCCCCAGCATTTT. It is translated as CASSVEVNQPQHF.

In this sample, this clonotype turned up many times. This chain joins TRBV7-3 and TRBJ2-1, with 10 bases aligning to TRBD1. Germline V CDR1 and CDR2: SGHTA, FQGTGA. Trimming took 5 bases from V and 8 from J; bases not matched to a gene: 12. This CDR3 is built from 16 residues. Here the CDR3 DNA reads TGTGCCAGCAGCCTACTCCCCGGGACAGGGGTCCATGAGCAGTTCTTC. Amino acid sequence: CASSLLPGTGVHEQFF.

This clonotype has ten or more counts. The rearrangement uses TRBV4-2 and TRBJ2-7, with 7 bases aligning to TRBD1. The CDR3 has 15 residues. Germline assignment: CDR1 LGHNA and CDR2 YNFKEQ. The ends lost 0 bases at V and 2 bases at J; junction bases unmatched: 4. For the CDR3, the DNA is TGTGCCAGCAGCCAAGAGGTTGGGACAGCCTACGAGCAGTACTTC. Its translation is CASSQEVGTAYEQYF.

This clonotype appeared a few times. The rearrangement joins TRBV27 to TRBJ2-1; D perhaps matches TRBD2 (5 bases). Germline loops: CDR1 MNHEY, CDR2 SMNVEV (reference sequence). Deletions cut 5 bases from V and 6 bases from J, with 14 bases between. This CDR3 is built from 14 residues. The CDR3 here is CASSIRLWSNEQFF. CDR3 bases: TGTGCCAGCAGTATCAGACTATGGTCCAATGAGCAGTTCTTC.

This clonotype was seen more than once but under ten times. V and J are TRBV15 and TRBJ2-5; possible D gene TRBD1, 5 bases. V lost 4 bases and J lost 1, with 13 bases in between. Per germline, CDR1 LNHNV and CDR2 YYDKDF (reference sequence). The CDR3 extends over 15 amino acids. CDR3 bases: TGTGCCACCAGCACCTCACGACAGACCCAAGAGACCCAGTACTTC. Encoded protein: CATSTSRQTQETQYF.

This clonotype was counted between two and nine times. The V and J genes are TRBV28 and TRBJ1-1, with a possible D match to TRBD1 (6 bases). The V end lost 1 base, the J end lost 0 bases, and 9 bases lay between the germline ends. Germline CDR1 reads MDHEN; CDR2 reads SYDVKM. This CDR3 has 15 residues. CDR3 amino acids: CASSLYRAVNTEAFF. As DNA, the CDR3 is TGTGCCAGCAGTTTATACAGGGCGGTGAACACTGAAGCTTTCTTT.

The rearrangement links TRBV18 to TRBJ1-4; 8 positions agree with TRBD1. The CDR3 is 13 amino acids. After removal of 10 bases from V and 5 bases from J, the junction contained 6 bases not matched to a gene. Germline V gene lookup returns CDR1 KGHSH and CDR2 LQKENI. CDR3: CATSDRENEKLFF. DNA of the CDR3: TGTGCCACCTCGGACAGGGAAAATGAAAAACTGTTTTTT.

In its sample, this clonotype was seen a few times. The chain carries TRBV7-9 and TRBJ2-7; maybe TRBD2 (6 bases). CDR1 and CDR2 from the germline V gene are SEHNR and FQNEAQ (reference sequence). CDR3 length: 15 amino acids. The V and J ends lost 5 bases and 2 bases respectively, with 16 bases between them. The DNA of the CDR3 is TGTGCCAGCAGCCGTACCCGGGACTCAACCTACGAGCAGTACTTC. Its protein is CASSRTRDSTYEQYF.

This clonotype was found a few times. The V and J genes are TRBV7-2 and TRBJ2-3; no clear D gene. CDR3 size: 14 residues. V lost 1 base and J lost 6, with 11 bases in between. Looked up from germline, CDR1 is SGHTA and CDR2 is FQGNSA. The CDR3 DNA reads TGTGCCAGCAGCTTAGAACAGTTTATGGATACGCAGTATTTT. It is translated as CASSLEQFMDTQYF. Variable domain in full (rest from reference TRBV7-2 and TRBJ2-3): GAGVSQSPSNKVTEKGKDVELRCDPISGHTALYWYRQSLGQGLEFLIYFQGNSAPDKSGLPSDRFSAERTGGSVSTLTIQRTQQEDSAVYLCASSLEQFMDTQYFGPGTRLTVL.